This TCR beta chain was observed in a study of cytomegalovirus exposure and HLA in healthy donors. The PCR made use of 60 Vbeta and 13 Jbeta primers. Assay used: immunoSEQ multiplex PCR; TCRdb lists only in-frame clones, some missing. The sample lists roughly 160,000 clones; around 88% were seen once. V lost 9 bases, J lost 0 bases, and 7 bases stayed unmatched. Germline CDR1 reads LNHDA; CDR2 reads SQIVND (reference sequence). The CDR3 has 14 residues. This clone has just one count. The clonotype originates from a woman aged 30 to 39 in good health and CMV-seronegative. The rearrangement joins TRBV19 to TRBJ2-7, with TRBD2 matching 8 bases. The sequenced sample consisted of PBMCs. The CDR3 spells CASGLAGLSYEQYF. CDR3 DNA: TGTGCCAGCGGTCTAGCGGGCCTCTCCTACGAGCAGTACTTC.